What follows describes a single T cell receptor (beta chain). This sample stems from a study of CD8 T cells in Susac syndrome. The TEMRA cells underwent FACS enrichment, while the CD8+ and CD4+ T cells underwent negative isolation. RNA was extracted with the RNeasy kit, and a quantity of about 0.45 to 1 ug was reverse transcribed using random hexamers. Amplification of TCR beta CDR3 spanned 54 Vbeta and 13 Jbeta via immunoSEQ multiplex PCR. From the immunoSEQ multiplex PCR reads, TCRdb called clonotypes with MiXCR, one entry per CDR3 protein. The sample has about 200,000 distinct CDR3 sequences, around nine tenths seen once; the top ten hold around 0.15%. V was pared by 10 bases and J by 6 bases, with 15 bases between. The CDR3 is 13 amino acids.

This chain connects TRBV12-3 or TRBV12-4 to TRBJ2-2; no firm D call. Sequenced sample: CD8+ T cells from PBMCs. This sequence was found in a human donor with multiple sclerosis. CDR3 protein: CATDPGPPGELFF. The CDR3 DNA is TGTGCCACCGACCCAGGCCCCCCCGGGGAGCTGTTTTTT.